These T cell receptor beta chains were read from a single sample in a study of long-term antiretroviral therapy in people with HIV. Method: immunoSEQ multiplex PCR; TCRdb's copy keeps in-frame clones and lacks some. The repertoire includes 42,000 or so clones, around 85% of them detected once, and 3.5% to 4.5% sits in the top ten. Sequencing used unsorted PBMCs, obtained 1.2 years after starting antiretroviral therapy. The receptors here all came from a woman in her fifties or sixties with HIV. Each CDR3 is given with its conserved first and last residue.

v_call,j_call,cdr3_length,cdr3_aa
TRBV28,TRBJ1-6,15,CASSFNRDYNSPLHF
TRBV5-6,TRBJ2-3,17,CASSWTTGGRHTDTQYF
TRBV7-2,TRBJ2-1,16,CASSQSFSGIYNEQFF
TRBV7-9,TRBJ2-1,15,CASSLSLAGYNEQFF
TRBV27,TRBJ1-2,13,CASSSGGLNGYTF
TRBV5-6,TRBJ1-6,15,CASSLGTGAASPLHF
TRBV7-7,TRBJ2-7,13,CASSRTSGYEQYF
TRBV29-1,TRBJ1-4,17,CSVVGLASAGTNEKLFF
TRBV9,TRBJ2-1,14,CASSVAPLGSEQFF
TRBV7-2,TRBJ2-5,14,CASSLGLAGETQYF
TRBV2,TRBJ1-4,14,CASIDGTGVGKLFF
TRBV30,TRBJ1-5,14,CAWSAGQGYQPQHF
TRBV2,TRBJ1-4,16,CASRSGLAGQAEKLFF
TRBV30,TRBJ2-7,16,CAWSVKGGLLTYEQYF
TRBV5-1,TRBJ1-3,16,CASSLTGGRFGNTIYF
TRBV10-1,TRBJ2-7,11,CASRTDRKQYF
TRBV19,TRBJ1-3,16,CASSMDRAYSGNTIYF
TRBV27,TRBJ2-3,15,CASSPLRGVTDTQYF
TRBV5-1,TRBJ1-1,14,CASSLGAGRSEAFF
TRBV7-2,TRBJ2-3,17,CASSVTGLAGGTDTQYF
TRBV27,TRBJ2-7,13,CASSWGFSYEQYF
TRBV18,TRBJ2-2,16,CASSRLPGDNTGELFF
TRBV6-1,TRBJ2-3,13,CASRIPLGDTQYF
TRBV12-5,TRBJ1-2,15,CASAKFQSSNYGYTF
TRBV7-9,TRBJ2-7,15,CASSLVGRGEAEQYF
TRBV11-3,TRBJ2-1,14,CASSLGVVWNEQFF
TRBV2,TRBJ1-1,16,CASSEALLALGTEAFF
TRBV4-1,TRBJ1-1,15,CASSHLTGMNTEAFF
TRBV6-5,TRBJ2-7,14,CASSYTGSSYEQYF
TRBV12-5,TRBJ2-7,17,CASGLVLGGPSSYEQYF
TRBV6-5,TRBJ1-2,13,CASSYDRLYGYTF
TRBV7-2,TRBJ1-3,16,CASSPQSGLTGNTIYF
TRBV27,TRBJ2-7,15,CASSPSPPEGYEQYF
TRBV6-1,TRBJ2-7,14,CASKRDTGSTEQYF
TRBV27,TRBJ1-2,14,CASMGTGNWNGYTF
TRBV19,TRBJ1-1,14,CASTRTGGSTEAFF
TRBV6-1,TRBJ1-5,13,CAIRTDYNQPQHF
TRBV2,TRBJ2-3,18,CASRQLAGGQISTDTQYF
TRBV5-1,TRBJ2-5,15,CASSLGQGRRETQYF
TRBV9,TRBJ2-7,15,CASSAVWGEPYEQYF
TRBV5-1,TRBJ1-6,14,CASSPDRGNSPLHF
TRBV4-1,TRBJ1-1,17,CASSQVRGQGDSSEAFF
TRBV15,TRBJ1-1,14,CATSRAGLNTEAFF
TRBV7-3,TRBJ1-2,16,CASSLSSGATNYGYTF
TRBV28,TRBJ2-4,19,CASSLYRYRDSVAKNIQYF